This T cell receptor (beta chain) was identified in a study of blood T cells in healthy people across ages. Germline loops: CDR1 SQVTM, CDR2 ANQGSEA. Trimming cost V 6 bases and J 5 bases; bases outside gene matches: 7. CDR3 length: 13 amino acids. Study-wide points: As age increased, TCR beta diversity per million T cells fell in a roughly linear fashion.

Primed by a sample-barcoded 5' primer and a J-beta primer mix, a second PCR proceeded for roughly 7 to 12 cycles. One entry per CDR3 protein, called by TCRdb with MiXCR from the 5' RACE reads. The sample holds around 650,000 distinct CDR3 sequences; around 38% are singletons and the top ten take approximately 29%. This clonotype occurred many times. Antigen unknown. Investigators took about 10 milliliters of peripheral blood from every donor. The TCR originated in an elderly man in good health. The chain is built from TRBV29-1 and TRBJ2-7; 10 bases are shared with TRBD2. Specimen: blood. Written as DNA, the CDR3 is TGCAGCGTAAGAGCGGGAGGGGACCACGAGCAGTACTTC. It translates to CSVRAGGDHEQYF.